This T cell receptor beta chain appears in the sequencing data of a study of T cells after yellow fever vaccination. Template-switching 5'RACE yielded the TCR cDNA; a universal primer site and UMIs were added in the process. TCRdb reprocessed the 5' RACE reads with MiXCR, giving one entry per CDR3 protein. There are some 340,000 distinct CDR3 sequences in the sample; roughly 4% occur only once, and 20% to 25% lies in the top ten. Whole-study findings and limits: There was a possibility that FACS-sorted repertoires contained abundant clonotypes contaminating from the bulk population. Though it reached lower strength, the secondary response hit its peak faster, day 5 versus 15.

This clonotype was found a few times. No antigen is known for it. This CDR3 region has 14 residues. V was shortened by 1 base and J by 5 bases, with 11 bases between the two germline ends. The germline gives CDR1 LNHDA, CDR2 SQIVND (reference sequence). The chain has TRBV19 and TRBJ2-5; possible D gene TRBD2, 6 bases. This specimen was PBMCs, taken 5 days after the yellow fever booster vaccination. The TCR comes from a young man who received the YFV17D yellow fever vaccine. CDR3 amino acids: CASSIGTTPETQYF. CDR3 in DNA: TGTGCCAGTAGTATAGGGACTACCCCTGAGACCCAGTACTTC.